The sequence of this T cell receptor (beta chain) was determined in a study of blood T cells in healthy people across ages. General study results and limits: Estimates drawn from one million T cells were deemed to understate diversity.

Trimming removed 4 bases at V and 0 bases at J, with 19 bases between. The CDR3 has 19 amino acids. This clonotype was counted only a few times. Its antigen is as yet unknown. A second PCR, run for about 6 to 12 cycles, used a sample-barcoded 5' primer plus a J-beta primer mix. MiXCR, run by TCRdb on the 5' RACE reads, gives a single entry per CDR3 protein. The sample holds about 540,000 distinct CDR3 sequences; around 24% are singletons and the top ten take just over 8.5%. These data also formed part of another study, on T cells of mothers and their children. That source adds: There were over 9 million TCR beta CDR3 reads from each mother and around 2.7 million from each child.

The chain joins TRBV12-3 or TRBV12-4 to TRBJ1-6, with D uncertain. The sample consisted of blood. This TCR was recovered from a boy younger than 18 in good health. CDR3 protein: CASSSLSTGVGSYNSPLHF. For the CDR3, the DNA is TGTGCCAGCAGTTCCTTATCCACCGGGGTCGGCTCCTATAATTCACCCCTCCACTTT.